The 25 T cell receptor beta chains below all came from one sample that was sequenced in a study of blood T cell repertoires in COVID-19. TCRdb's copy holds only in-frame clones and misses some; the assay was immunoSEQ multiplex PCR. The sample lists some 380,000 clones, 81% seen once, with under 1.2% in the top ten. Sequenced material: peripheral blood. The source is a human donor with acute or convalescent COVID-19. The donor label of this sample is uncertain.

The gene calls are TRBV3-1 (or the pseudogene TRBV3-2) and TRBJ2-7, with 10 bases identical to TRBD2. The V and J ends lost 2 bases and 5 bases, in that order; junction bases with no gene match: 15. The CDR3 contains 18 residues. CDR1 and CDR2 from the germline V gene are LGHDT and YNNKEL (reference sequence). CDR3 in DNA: TGTGCCAGCAGCCAACGTGCCCCTAGCGGGAGCCAAAGGAACGAGCAGTACTTC. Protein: CASSQRAPSGSQRNEQYF.

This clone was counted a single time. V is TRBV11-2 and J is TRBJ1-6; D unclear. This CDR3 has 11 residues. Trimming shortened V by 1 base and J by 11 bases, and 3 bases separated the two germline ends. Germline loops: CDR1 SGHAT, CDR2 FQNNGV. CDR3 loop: CASSLGTPLHF. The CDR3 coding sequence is TGTGCCAGCAGCTTAGGTACACCCCTCCACTTT.

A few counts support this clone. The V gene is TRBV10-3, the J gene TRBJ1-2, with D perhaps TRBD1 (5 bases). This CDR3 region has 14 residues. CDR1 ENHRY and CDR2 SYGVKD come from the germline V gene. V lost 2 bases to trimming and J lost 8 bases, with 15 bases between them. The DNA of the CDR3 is TGTGCCATCAGTGAGAGTTCCGGGGAGGGGGGCTACACCTTC. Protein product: CAISESSGEGGYTF.

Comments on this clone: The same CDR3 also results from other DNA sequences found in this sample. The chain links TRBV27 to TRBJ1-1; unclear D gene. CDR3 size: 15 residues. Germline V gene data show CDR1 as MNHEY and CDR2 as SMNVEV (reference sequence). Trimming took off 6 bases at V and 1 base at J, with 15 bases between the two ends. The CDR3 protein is CASSPFGQPNTEAFF. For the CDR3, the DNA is TGTGCCAGCAGCCCCTTTGGGCAGCCGAACACTGAAGCTTTCTTT.

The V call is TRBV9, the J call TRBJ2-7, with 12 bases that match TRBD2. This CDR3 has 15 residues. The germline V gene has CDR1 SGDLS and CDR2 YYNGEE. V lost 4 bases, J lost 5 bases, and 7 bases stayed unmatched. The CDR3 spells CASSPGTSGRNEQYF. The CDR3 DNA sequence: TGTGCCAGCAGCCCCGGGACTAGCGGGCGTAACGAGCAGTACTTC.

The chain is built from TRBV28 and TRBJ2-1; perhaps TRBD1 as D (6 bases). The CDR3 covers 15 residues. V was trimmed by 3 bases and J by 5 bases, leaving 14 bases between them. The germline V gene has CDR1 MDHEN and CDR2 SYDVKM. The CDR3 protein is CASSFTGYGNNEQFF. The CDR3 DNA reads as TGTGCCAGCAGTTTCACAGGGTATGGGAACAATGAGCAGTTCTTC.

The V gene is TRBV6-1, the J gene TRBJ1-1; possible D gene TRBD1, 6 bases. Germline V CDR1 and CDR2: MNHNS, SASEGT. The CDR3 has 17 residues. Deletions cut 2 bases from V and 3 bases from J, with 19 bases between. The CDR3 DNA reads TGTGCCAGCAGTGAATCAGGGGACGGAGCGTTTCACACTGAAGCTTTCTTT. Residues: CASSESGDGAFHTEAFF.

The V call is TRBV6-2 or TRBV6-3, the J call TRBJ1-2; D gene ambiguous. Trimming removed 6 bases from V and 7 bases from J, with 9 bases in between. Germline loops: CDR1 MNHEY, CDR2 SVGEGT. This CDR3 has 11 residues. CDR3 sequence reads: CASSLTGGYTF. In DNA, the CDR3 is TGTGCCAGCAGCTTAACTGGTGGCTACACCTTC.

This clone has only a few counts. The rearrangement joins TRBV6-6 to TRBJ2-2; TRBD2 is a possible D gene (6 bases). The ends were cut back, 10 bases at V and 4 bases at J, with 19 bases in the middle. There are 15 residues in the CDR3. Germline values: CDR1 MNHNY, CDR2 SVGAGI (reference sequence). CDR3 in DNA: TGTGCCACCCTGGACGGGGGAAGGGGCACCGGGGAGCTGTTTTTT. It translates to CATLDGGRGTGELFF.

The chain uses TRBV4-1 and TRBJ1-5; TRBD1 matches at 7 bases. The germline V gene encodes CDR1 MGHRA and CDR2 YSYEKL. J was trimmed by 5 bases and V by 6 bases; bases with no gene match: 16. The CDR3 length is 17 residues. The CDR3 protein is CASSPTPLTGTHQPQHF. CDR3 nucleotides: TGCGCCAGCAGTCCGACTCCGCTGACAGGGACCCATCAGCCCCAGCATTTT.

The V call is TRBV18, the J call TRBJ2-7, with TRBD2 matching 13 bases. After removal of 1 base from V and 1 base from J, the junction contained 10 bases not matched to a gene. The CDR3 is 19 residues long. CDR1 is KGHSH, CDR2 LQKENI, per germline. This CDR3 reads CASSPQTGLAGIGSYEQYF. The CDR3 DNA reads TGTGCCAGCTCACCACAAACGGGACTAGCGGGGATAGGATCCTACGAGCAGTACTTC.

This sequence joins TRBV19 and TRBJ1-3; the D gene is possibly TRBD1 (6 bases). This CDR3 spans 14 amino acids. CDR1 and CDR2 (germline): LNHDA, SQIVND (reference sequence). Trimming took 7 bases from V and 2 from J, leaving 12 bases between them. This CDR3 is CASTRGGTGNTIYF. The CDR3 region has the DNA TGTGCCAGTACCAGGGGAGGGACTGGAAACACCATATATTTT.

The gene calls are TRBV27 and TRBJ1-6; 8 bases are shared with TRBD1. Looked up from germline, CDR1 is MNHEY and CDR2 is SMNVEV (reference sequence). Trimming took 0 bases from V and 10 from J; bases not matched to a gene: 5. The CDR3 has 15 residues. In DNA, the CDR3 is TGTGCCAGCAGTTTATCTGCCAGGGGGCCCTCACCCCTCCACTTT. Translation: CASSLSARGPSPLHF.

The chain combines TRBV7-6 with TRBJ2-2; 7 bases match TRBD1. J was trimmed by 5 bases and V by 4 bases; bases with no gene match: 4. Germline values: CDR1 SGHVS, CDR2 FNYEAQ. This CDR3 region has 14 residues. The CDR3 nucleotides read TGTGCCAGCAGCTACACAGGGGCAACCGGGGAGCTGTTTTTT. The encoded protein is CASSYTGATGELFF.

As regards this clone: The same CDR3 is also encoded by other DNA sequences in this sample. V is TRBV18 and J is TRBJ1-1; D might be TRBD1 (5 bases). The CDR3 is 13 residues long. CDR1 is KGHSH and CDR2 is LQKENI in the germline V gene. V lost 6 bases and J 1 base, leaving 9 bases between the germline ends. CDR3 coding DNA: TGTGCCAGCTCCAGGGTTGGGAACACTGAAGCTTTCTTT. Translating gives CASSRVGNTEAFF.

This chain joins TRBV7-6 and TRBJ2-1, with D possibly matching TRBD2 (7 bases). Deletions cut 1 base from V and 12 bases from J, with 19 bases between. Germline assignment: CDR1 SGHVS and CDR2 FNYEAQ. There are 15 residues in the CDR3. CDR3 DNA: TGTGCCAGCAGCTTAGGCGTGCCGGGGGCGGGAGTGCAGTTCTTC. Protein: CASSLGVPGAGVQFF.

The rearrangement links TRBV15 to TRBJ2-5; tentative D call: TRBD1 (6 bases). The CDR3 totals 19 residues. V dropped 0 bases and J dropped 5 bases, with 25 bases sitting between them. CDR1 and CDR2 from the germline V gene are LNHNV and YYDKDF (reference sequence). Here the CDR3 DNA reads TGTGCCACCAGCAGAGATGGGTCCACAGGGAAGGGCTTGATGGAGACCCAGTACTTC. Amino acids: CATSRDGSTGKGLMETQYF.

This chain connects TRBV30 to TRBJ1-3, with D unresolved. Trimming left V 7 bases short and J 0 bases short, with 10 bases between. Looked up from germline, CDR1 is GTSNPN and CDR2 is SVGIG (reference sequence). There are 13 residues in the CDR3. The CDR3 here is CASTDRSGNTIYF. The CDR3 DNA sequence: TGTGCCTCTACAGACCGCTCTGGAAACACCATATATTTT.

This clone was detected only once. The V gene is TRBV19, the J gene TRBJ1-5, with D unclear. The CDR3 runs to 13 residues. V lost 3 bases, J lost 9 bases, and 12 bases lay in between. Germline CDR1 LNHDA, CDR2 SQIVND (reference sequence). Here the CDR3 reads CASSMDGRRPQHF. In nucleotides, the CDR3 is TGTGCCAGTAGTATGGACGGGAGGAGGCCCCAGCATTTT.

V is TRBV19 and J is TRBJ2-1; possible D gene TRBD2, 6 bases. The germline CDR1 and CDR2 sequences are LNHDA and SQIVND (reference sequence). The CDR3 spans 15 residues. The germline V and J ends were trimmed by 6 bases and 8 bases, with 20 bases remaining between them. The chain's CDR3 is CASRSPGVLRDEQFF. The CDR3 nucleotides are TGTGCCAGTAGGTCCCCGGGGGTTCTTAGGGATGAGCAGTTCTTC.

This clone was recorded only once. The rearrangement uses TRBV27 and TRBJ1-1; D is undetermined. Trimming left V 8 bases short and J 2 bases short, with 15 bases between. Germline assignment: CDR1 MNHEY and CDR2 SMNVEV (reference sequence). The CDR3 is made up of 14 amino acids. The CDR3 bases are TGTGCCAGCCACAGTGTAGGTTTTAACACTGAAGCTTTCTTT. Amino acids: CASHSVGFNTEAFF.

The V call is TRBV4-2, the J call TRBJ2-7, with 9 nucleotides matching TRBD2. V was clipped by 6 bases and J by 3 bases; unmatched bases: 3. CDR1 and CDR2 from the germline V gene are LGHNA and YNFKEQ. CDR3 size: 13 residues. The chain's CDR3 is CASSLAGSYEQYF. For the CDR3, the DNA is TGTGCCAGCAGTCTAGCGGGGAGCTACGAGCAGTACTTC.

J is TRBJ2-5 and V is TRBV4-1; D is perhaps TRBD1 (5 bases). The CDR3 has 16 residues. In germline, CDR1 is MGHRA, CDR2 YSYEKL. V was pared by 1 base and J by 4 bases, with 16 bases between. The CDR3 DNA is TGCGCCAGCAGCCAAGCGGGCACTTCAAGGGGAGAGACCCAGTACTTC. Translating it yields CASSQAGTSRGETQYF.

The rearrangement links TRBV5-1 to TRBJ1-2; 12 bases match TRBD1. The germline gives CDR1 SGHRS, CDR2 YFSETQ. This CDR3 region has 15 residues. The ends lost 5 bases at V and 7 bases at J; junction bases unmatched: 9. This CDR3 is CASSIPGQGAGGYTF. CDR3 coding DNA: TGCGCCAGCAGTATTCCGGGACAGGGGGCGGGTGGCTACACCTTC.

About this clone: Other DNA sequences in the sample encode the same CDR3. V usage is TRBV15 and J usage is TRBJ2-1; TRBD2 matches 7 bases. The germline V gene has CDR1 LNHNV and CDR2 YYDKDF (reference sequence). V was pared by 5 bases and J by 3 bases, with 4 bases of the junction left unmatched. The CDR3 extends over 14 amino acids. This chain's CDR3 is CATSGGGSYNEQFF. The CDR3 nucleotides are TGTGCCACCAGCGGGGGGGGAAGCTACAATGAGCAGTTCTTC.